A single sample is the source of the 11 T cell receptor beta chains below, sequenced in a study of T cells in Graves' hyperthyroidism and ophthalmopathy. Researchers took RNA transcripts and amplified the TCR beta CDR3 regions from them. Primed by the HTBI set, a first-round RT-PCR was run on the TCR CDR3. TCRdb re-called the multiplex PCR reads with MiXCR, one entry per CDR3 protein. The profile shows around 700,000 distinct CDR3 sequences, 18% of them singletons. Sequencing input: blood. These receptors were collected from a woman aged 45-60 years with Graves' hyperthyroidism that later progressed to Graves' ophthalmopathy.

This clonotype was seen many times. The V call is TRBV6-5, the J call TRBJ2-1, with D possibly TRBD2 on 7 matching bases. The germline V gene encodes CDR1 MNHEY and CDR2 SVGAGI. Trimming cost V 3 bases and J 3 bases, with 12 bases left between them. The CDR3 is 15 amino acids. Here the CDR3 DNA reads TGTGCCAGCAGTTATCGGGGGGCGATCTACAATGAGCAGTTCTTC. It codes for CASSYRGAIYNEQFF.

This clonotype appeared many times. The chain combines TRBV20-1 with TRBJ1-5, with 7 bases that match TRBD1. Germline lookup yields CDR1 DFQATT and CDR2 SNEGSKA (reference sequence). This CDR3 region has 14 residues. The junction had 8 bases not matched to a gene; V was cut back by 3 bases and J by 6 bases. The CDR3 protein is CSARDRSSGQPQHF. Written as DNA, the CDR3 is TGCAGTGCTAGGGACAGGTCGTCTGGTCAGCCCCAGCATTTT.

The J gene is TRBJ2-7, the V gene TRBV5-4, with D perhaps matching TRBD1 (5 bases). Trimming removed 0 bases at V and 3 bases at J, with 13 bases between. The germline V gene encodes CDR1 SGHNT and CDR2 YYREEE (reference sequence). CDR3 length: 15 amino acids. The CDR3 coding sequence is TGTGCCAGCAGCTTGGGGGGATCAGGGCGCTACGAGCAGTACTTC. It specifies CASSLGGSGRYEQYF. The whole variable domain, filled in from reference TRBV5-4 and TRBJ2-7, reads ETGVTQSPTHLIKTRGQQVTLRCSSQSGHNTVSWYQQALGQGPQFIFQYYREEENGRGNFPPRFSGLQFPNYSSELNVNALELDDSALYLCASSLGGSGRYEQYFGPGTRLTVT.

This clonotype was counted at least ten times. This chain uses TRBV12-3 or TRBV12-4 with TRBJ1-5, with D hard to call. The CDR3 consists of 14 residues. Trimming pared 5 bases from V and 2 bases from J, leaving 10 bases between. CDR3 amino acids: CASSLQAGNQPQHF. DNA for the CDR3: TGTGCCAGCAGTCTGCAGGCGGGCAATCAGCCCCAGCATTTT.

This clonotype came up many times. V usage is TRBV3-1 and J usage is TRBJ2-7, with 8 bases lining up with TRBD2. V shed 8 bases, J shed 1 base, and the junction held 10 bases outside the gene matches. The CDR3 sequence is 15 residues long. Germline values: CDR1 LGHDT, CDR2 YNNKEL (reference sequence). In DNA form, the CDR3 reads TGTGCCAGCGGATACTACGGGAGGGGTTCCTACGAGCAGTACTTC. Encoded protein: CASGYYGRGSYEQYF.

This clonotype has ten or more counts. The chain combines TRBV2 with TRBJ2-7, with D perhaps assigned TRBD1 or TRBD2 (5 bases each). The germline CDR1 and CDR2 sequences are SNHLY and FYNNEI. The V end lost 4 bases, the J end lost 5 bases, and 9 bases lay between the germline ends. This CDR3 region has 12 residues. In nucleotides, the CDR3 is TGTGCCAGCAGTGGTAGGGACGACGAGCAGTACTTC. Encoded protein: CASSGRDDEQYF.

This clonotype was recorded at least ten times. This chain links TRBV30 with TRBJ2-1, with D maybe TRBD1 (6 bases). The V end lost 4 bases, the J end lost 1 base, and 8 bases lay between the germline ends. The CDR3 totals 13 residues. Germline V gene data show CDR1 as GTSNPN and CDR2 as SVGIG (reference sequence). The CDR3 here is CAWTGDSYNEQFF. The CDR3 DNA reads as TGTGCCTGGACAGGGGATTCCTACAATGAGCAGTTCTTC.

The J gene is TRBJ1-1, the V gene TRBV9; possibly TRBD1 for D (5 bases). The CDR3 covers 16 residues. From germline, CDR1 is SGDLS and CDR2 YYNGEE. V was cut by 4 bases and J by 2 bases, with 18 bases left in between. This CDR3 reads CASSPSLGVGNTEAFF. The CDR3 DNA sequence: TGTGCCAGCAGCCCGAGCCTGGGGGTTGGAAACACTGAAGCTTTCTTT.

V and J are TRBV6-5 and TRBJ1-6; possible D gene TRBD1, 5 bases. The CDR3 runs 15 residues. Trimming took off 0 bases at V and 8 bases at J, with 11 bases between the two ends. Per germline, CDR1 MNHEY and CDR2 SVGAGI. CDR3 nucleotide sequence: TGTGCCAGCAGTTACTCCGGCAGGGTCCATTCACCCCTCCACTTT. Translating gives CASSYSGRVHSPLHF.

This clonotype was observed at least ten times. The rearrangement links TRBV20-1 to TRBJ1-1; D is unclear. Trimming removed 0 bases from V and 1 base from J, with 9 bases in between. Germline V gene data show CDR1 as DFQATT and CDR2 as SNEGSKA (reference sequence). The CDR3 covers 14 residues. As DNA, the CDR3 is TGCAGTGCTAGAGATCGACCCAAGAACACTGAAGCTTTCTTT. Residues: CSARDRPKNTEAFF.

This clonotype was observed a few times. A read error is possible here, since a much larger clone lies one base away. V gene TRBV9 combines with J gene TRBJ2-2; no definite D call. Germline V CDR1 and CDR2: SGDLS, YYNGEE. This CDR3 has 14 amino acids. V was clipped by 0 bases and J by 1 base, with 4 bases between them. The CDR3 reads CASSVVGNTGELFF. CDR3 nucleotides: TGTGCCAGCAGCGTAGTAGGGAACACCGGGGAGCTGTTTTTT.